Described below is a single T cell receptor (beta chain) sequence and its context. Germline V gene lookup returns CDR1 ENHRY and CDR2 SYGVKD. CDR3 size: 13 residues. The V and J ends lost 7 bases and 2 bases respectively, with 12 bases between them. This sample is part of a study of blood T cell repertoires in COVID-19. Data came from immunoSEQ multiplex PCR; TCRdb stores just in-frame clones and leaves some out. The sample has 120,000 to 150,000 clones, 65% to 90% seen once; the top ten hold 2.5% to 3%. The origin of this receptor is a man aged 50 to 60 with acute or convalescent COVID-19. The chain carries TRBV10-3 and TRBJ2-7, with D perhaps matching TRBD2 (5 bases). Input material: peripheral blood. The CDR3 region is CAIMGATAYEQYF. The DNA for the CDR3 is TGTGCCATCATGGGAGCTACCGCCTACGAGCAGTACTTC.